The rows below give T cell receptor beta chains drawn from one sample of a study of blood T cell repertoires in COVID-19. The method was immunoSEQ multiplex PCR; TCRdb's version includes in-frame clones alone and lacks a portion of them. The sample includes 300,000 to 450,000 clones, 89% of them seen just once. The sequencing input was peripheral blood. The receptor set was obtained from a woman in her fifties or sixties with COVID-19, enrolled during active disease. CDR3s include the opening cysteine and the closing phenylalanine or tryptophan. D genes are given only for firm matches. Clone sizes are given selectively: once, few, many, or a class where the clone is expanded.

j_gene | abundance | v_gene | d_gene | CDR3nt | CDR3aa
TRBJ1-2 | NA | TRBV10-3 | NA | TGTGCCATCAGTGAGTCGGTGGGGGGAAAAACCTTC | CAISESVGGKTF
TRBJ2-5 | NA | TRBV6-6 | TRBD1 | TGTGCCAGCAGGAAAACAGGGGGAACACTCCAAGAGACCCAGTACTTC | CASRKTGGTLQETQYF
TRBJ1-5 | NA | TRBV19 | NA | TGTGCCAGTAGTATGGGCTGGAGGGTCCAGGGCGGGGCCCAGCATTTT | CASSMGWRVQGGAQHF
TRBJ2-5 | NA | TRBV5-8 | NA | TGTGCCAGCAGCGTGAGGGGGGGCCAGCAAGAGACCCAGTACTTC | CASSVRGGQQETQYF
TRBJ1-6 | once | TRBV7-9 | NA | TGTGCCAGCAGCTTAGGTCAGGTACGATCACCCCTCCACTTT | CASSLGQVRSPLHF
TRBJ1-1 | NA | TRBV5-1 | NA | TGCGCCAGCAGCCTTATGGGAGGGGAAACTGAAGCTTTCTTT | CASSLMGGETEAFF
TRBJ1-1 | NA | TRBV5-1 | NA | TGCGCCAGCAGCTTACAGGGTGGGAACACTGAAGCTTTCTTT | CASSLQGGNTEAFF
TRBJ1-2 | NA | TRBV5-8 | NA | TGTGCCAGCAGCTTCCCTGACAGGAACTATGGCTACACCTTC | CASSFPDRNYGYTF
TRBJ1-1 | NA | TRBV6-5 | NA | TGTGCCAGCAGAGCGGGGACTGAAGCTTTCTTT | CASRAGTEAFF
TRBJ1-3 | NA | TRBV29-1 | NA | TGCAGCGTTGGGCGACAAAACACCATATATTTT | CSVGRQNTIYF
TRBJ2-1 | NA | TRBV5-1 | NA | TGCGCCAGCAGCCTTCTAGTGAATAATGAGCAGTTCTTC | CASSLLVNNEQFF
TRBJ1-6 | few | TRBV28 | TRBD1 | TGTGCCAGCAGGGGGAACTTGTACCGGGACAGAAATTCACCCCTCCACTTT | CASRGNLYRDRNSPLHF
TRBJ1-3 | few | TRBV28 | TRBD1 | TGTGCCAGCAGGGGACAGGGGGCTGGAAACACCATATATTTT | CASRGQGAGNTIYF
TRBJ1-2 | NA | TRBV6-6 | TRBD1 | TGTGCCAGCTTACTGTCGACAGGGAACTATGGCTACACCTTC | CASLLSTGNYGYTF
TRBJ2-5 | once | TRBV18 | NA | TGTGCCAGCTCACTAGGGGTCCAAGAGACCCAGTACTTC | CASSLGVQETQYF
TRBJ1-3 | many | TRBV30 | TRBD1 | TGTGCCTGCTCCGGGACAGGTGGAAACACCATATATTTT | CACSGTGGNTIYF
TRBJ1-5 | NA | TRBV18 | NA | TGTGCCAGCTCACCTATTGTCATTCAGAATAGCAATCAGCCCCAGCATTTT | CASSPIVIQNSNQPQHF
TRBJ1-2 | NA | TRBV18 | NA | TGTGCCAGCTCACCGGGCAGAGACTATGGCTACACCTTC | CASSPGRDYGYTF
TRBJ1-4 | NA | TRBV7-6 | NA | TGTGCCAGCAGCCAGCGGGGGGGCGACAGACGGGTAAAACTGTTTTTT | CASSQRGGDRRVKLFF
TRBJ1-2 | NA | TRBV4-1 | TRBD1 | TGCGCCAGCAGCCAGACAGGGGGCGCCGGAAATTATGGCTACACCTTC | CASSQTGGAGNYGYTF
TRBJ2-5 | NA | TRBV5-1 | TRBD1 | TGCGCCAGCAGCTTGGGGGACAGCCAAGGGACCCAGTACTTC | CASSLGDSQGTQYF
TRBJ2-7 | NA | TRBV7-2 | NA | TGTGCCAGCAGCCTAAAGCTACAGGGCACCGAGCAGTACTTC | CASSLKLQGTEQYF
TRBJ1-4 | NA | TRBV27 | TRBD1 | TGTGCCAGCAGCCTCGGACAGGGGGGGGAAAAACTGTTTTTT | CASSLGQGGEKLFF
TRBJ2-7 | NA | TRBV5-1 | TRBD1 | TGCGCCAGCAGCTTTGGACAGGGCCCCTACGAGCAGTACTTC | CASSFGQGPYEQYF
TRBJ1-2 | NA | TRBV3-1/TRBV3-2 | NA | TGTGCCAGCAGCTTTCGGGTCAGTGATGGCTACACCTTC | CASSFRVSDGYTF
TRBJ1-5 | NA | TRBV19 | TRBD1 | TGTGCCAGTAGTATAAGGGACAGGGTTGAGCCCCAGCATTTT | CASSIRDRVEPQHF
TRBJ1-4 | NA | TRBV7-9 | NA | TGTGCCAGCAGCTTTAGCGTACTTGGGGCTAATGAAAAACTGTTTTTT | CASSFSVLGANEKLFF
TRBJ1-1 | NA | TRBV3-1/TRBV3-2 | NA | TGTGCCAGCAGCCAAGTCGTGGAGAAGGTAATCGCCACTGAAGCTTTCTTT | CASSQVVEKVIATEAFF
TRBJ2-7 | NA | TRBV4-1 | NA | TGCGCCAGCAGCCAAGATCCCCCTCGCGAGCAGTACTTC | CASSQDPPREQYF
TRBJ1-2 | NA | TRBV5-1 | TRBD1 | TGCGCCAGCAGCCCCGACAGGGTTGGTGACTATGGCTACACCTTC | CASSPDRVGDYGYTF
TRBJ1-1 | NA | TRBV27 | TRBD1 | TGTGCCAGCAGTCCGTCGACAGGGGGCGGCACTGAAGCTTTCTTT | CASSPSTGGGTEAFF
TRBJ1-2 | NA | TRBV20-1 | NA | TGCAGTGCTACGTCCCGAGATCGCTACACCTTC | CSATSRDRYTF
TRBJ2-2 | NA | TRBV28 | TRBD2 | TGTGCCAGCAGTTTCCCGGGCGGGGGTAGGACCGGGGAGCTGTTTTTT | CASSFPGGGRTGELFF
TRBJ2-7 | NA | TRBV5-1 | NA | TGCGCCAGCAGCTTGGGGGCCAGGGGATACTACGAGCAGTACTTC | CASSLGARGYYEQYF
TRBJ1-6 | NA | TRBV6-5 | NA | TGTGCCAGCAGTACCCCGGATTCACCCCTCCACTTT | CASSTPDSPLHF
TRBJ1-4 | NA | TRBV28 | NA | TGTGCCAGCACCCGTCGGCAGGTTGCAACTAATGAAAAACTGTTTTTT | CASTRRQVATNEKLFF
TRBJ1-1 | NA | TRBV7-8 | NA | TGTGCCTCGGCGGGGACTGAAGCTTTCTTT | CASAGTEAFF
TRBJ1-2 | NA | TRBV5-6 | NA | TGTGCCAGCAGCGGCACCGGGTCGAACTATGGCTACACCTTC | CASSGTGSNYGYTF
TRBJ1-4 | NA | TRBV28 | NA | TGTGCCAGCTACTCTAATGAAAAACTGTTTTTT | CASYSNEKLFF
TRBJ1-1 | NA | TRBV29-1 | NA | TGCAGCGTCCTCCCCCAGGCGAACACTGAAGCTTTCTTT | CSVLPQANTEAFF
TRBJ1-3 | NA | TRBV5-1 | NA | TGCGCCAGCAGCTCCGGGACATTCTCTGGAAACACCATATATTTT | CASSSGTFSGNTIYF
TRBJ2-5 | NA | TRBV11-2 | NA | TGTGCCAGCAGCTTAGGGAGGGAAGGTCGGGAGACCCAGTACTTC | CASSLGREGRETQYF
TRBJ1-1 | NA | TRBV9 | NA | TGTGCCAGCAGCCAAAACGCTTGGCTTGGGAACACTGAAGCTTTCTTT | CASSQNAWLGNTEAFF
TRBJ2-6 | NA | TRBV2 | NA | TGTGCCAGCAGCGCTCTAAATTCTGGGGCCAACGTCCTGACTTTC | CASSALNSGANVLTF
TRBJ2-7 | NA | TRBV6-5 | NA | TGTGCCAGCAGTCCCCGGACAGAATCCTACGAGCAGTACTTC | CASSPRTESYEQYF
TRBJ1-4 | NA | TRBV6-6 | NA | TGTGCCAGCACCCCGGCGGGCAATGAAAAACTGTTTTTT | CASTPAGNEKLFF
TRBJ2-5 | NA | TRBV7-3 | TRBD1 | TGTGCCAGCGGACAGGGGGCTTCTCAAGAGACCCAGTACTTC | CASGQGASQETQYF
TRBJ2-5 | NA | TRBV6-1 | NA | TGTGCCAGCAGTGAACGAGAGATCCAAGAGACCCAGTACTTC | CASSEREIQETQYF
TRBJ1-1 | NA | TRBV19 | NA | TGTGCCAGTGCTGCGGGGTATGTCACTGAAGCTTTCTTT | CASAAGYVTEAFF
TRBJ1-1 | NA | TRBV7-9 | NA | TGTGCCAGCAGCTTGGACTTAGCGAACACTGAAGCTTTCTTT | CASSLDLANTEAFF
TRBJ2-1 | NA | TRBV7-9 | TRBD1 | TGTGCCAGCAGCCCGAGGGGGACAGACAATGAGCAGTTCTTC | CASSPRGTDNEQFF
TRBJ1-3 | NA | TRBV7-9 | TRBD1 | TGTGCCAGCAGCTTAGCGCGGCAGGGGGTTGACACCATATATTTT | CASSLARQGVDTIYF
TRBJ1-3 | few | TRBV11-2 | NA | TGTGCCAGCAGCTCGGACAGTACCGCGCCTGGAAACACCATATATTTT | CASSSDSTAPGNTIYF
TRBJ2-7 | NA | TRBV11-3 | NA | TGTGCCAGCAGCTTATTCGGATCGGGGGTCGAGCAGTACTTC | CASSLFGSGVEQYF